This passage covers 5 T cell receptor beta chains from one sample sequenced in a study of T-cell reconstitution after alpha-beta-depleted transplantation in children. Unique molecular identifiers were incorporated during preparation of the TCRbeta library. TCRdb processed the PCR reads anew with MiXCR; each CDR3 protein has one entry. The table records about 500,000 distinct CDR3 sequences, about an eighth of them present only once. The sample in question was PBMCs, mostly from graft donor cells, obtained 180 days after TCRalphabeta/CD19-depleted stem cell transplant. These receptors originate from a female patient aged 2 to 10 who had a stem cell transplant for aplastic anemia, so the T cells may come from the graft donor.

This chain uses TRBV10-3 with TRBJ1-4; D gene unclear. The ends were cut back, 2 bases at V and 6 bases at J, with 10 bases in the middle. Germline CDR1 reads ENHRY; CDR2 reads SYGVKD. The CDR3 sequence is 14 residues long. CDR3 loop: CAISEIREDEKLFF. The CDR3 bases are TGTGCCATCAGTGAGATACGGGAGGATGAAAAACTGTTTTTT.

This clonotype was detected a few times. The chain recombines TRBV6-5 with TRBJ2-1; 12 nucleotides agree with TRBD2. V gave up 4 bases and J gave up 9 bases; unmatched junction bases: 7. The CDR3 loop spans 15 amino acids. Germline CDR1 is MNHEY and CDR2 is SVGAGI. The DNA of the CDR3 is TGTGCCAGCAGTTCCCCCGCTAGCGGGAGGGGTGAGCAGTTCTTC. Translated, it gives CASSSPASGRGEQFF.

The chain uses TRBV20-1 and TRBJ1-1; perhaps TRBD1 as D (6 bases). The CDR3 length is 15 residues. Trimming cost V 1 base and J 1 base, with 13 bases left between them. CDR1 and CDR2 from the germline V gene are DFQATT and SNEGSKA (reference sequence). The CDR3 reads CSARAGGTGNTEAFF. CDR3 in DNA: TGCAGTGCTAGAGCGGGGGGCACAGGGAACACTGAAGCTTTCTTT.

The V call is TRBV20-1, the J call TRBJ1-3; D might be TRBD1 (5 bases). This CDR3 contains 15 residues. Germline CDR1 reads DFQATT; CDR2 reads SNEGSKA (reference sequence). Trimming took off 6 bases at V and 4 bases at J, with 19 bases between the two ends. The CDR3 DNA reads as TGCAGTGCCTCAAGGGACCGGGACGAGGGAAACACCATATATTTT. Translated: CSASRDRDEGNTIYF.

The chain joins TRBV10-3 to TRBJ2-2, with TRBD1 matching over 7 bases. V trimming: 4 bases; J trimming: 2 bases; junction bases outside the gene matches: 4. This CDR3 contains 15 residues. The germline gives CDR1 ENHRY, CDR2 SYGVKD. Here the CDR3 reads CAISAGTANTGELFF. CDR3 bases: TGTGCCATCAGTGCCGGGACAGCCAACACCGGGGAGCTGTTTTTT.